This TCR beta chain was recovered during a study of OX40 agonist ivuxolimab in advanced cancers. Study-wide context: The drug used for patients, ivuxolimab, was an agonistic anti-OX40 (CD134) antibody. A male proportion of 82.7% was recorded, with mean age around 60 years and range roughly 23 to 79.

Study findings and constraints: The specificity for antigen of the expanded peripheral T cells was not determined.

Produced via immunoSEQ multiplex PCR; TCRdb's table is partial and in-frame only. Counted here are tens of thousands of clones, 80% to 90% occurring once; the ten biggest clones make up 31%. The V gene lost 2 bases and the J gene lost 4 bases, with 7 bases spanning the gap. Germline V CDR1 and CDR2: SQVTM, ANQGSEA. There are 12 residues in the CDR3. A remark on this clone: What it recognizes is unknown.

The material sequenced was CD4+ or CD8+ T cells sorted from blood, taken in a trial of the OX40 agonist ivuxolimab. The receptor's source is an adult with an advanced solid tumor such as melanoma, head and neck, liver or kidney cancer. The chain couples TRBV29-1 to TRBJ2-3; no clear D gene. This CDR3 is CSVEPSPDTQYF. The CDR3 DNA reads TGCAGCGTTGAACCCTCACCAGATACGCAGTATTTT.